This T cell receptor (beta chain) is from a study of OX40 agonist ivuxolimab in advanced cancers. Study background: Patients' therapy was ivuxolimab, an antibody that acts as an agonist of OX40 (CD134). Participants, around 80% male, averaged roughly 60 years of age, ranging from roughly 23 to 80. A partial response was reached by three patients: one with hepatocellular carcinoma and two with cutaneous melanoma.

Study observations and caveats: Antigens targeted by the expanded peripheral T cells were not determined.

Libraries were prepared by immunoSEQ multiplex PCR; TCRdb keeps only in-frame clonotypes and omits some of them. The sample shows roughly 75,000 clones, around 90% of them seen only once. Notes on this clone: Its antigen is currently unknown.

This CDR3 has 12 amino acids. The ends were cut back, 10 bases at V and 2 bases at J, with 11 bases in the middle. The germline V gene encodes CDR1 MNHEY and CDR2 SMNVEV (reference sequence). The source was CD4+ or CD8+ T cells sorted from blood, collected in a trial of the OX40 agonist ivuxolimab. The chain joins TRBV27 to TRBJ1-2; D gene uncertain. This clonotype originated in an adult with an advanced solid tumor such as melanoma, head and neck, liver or kidney cancer. The CDR3 DNA sequence: TGTGCCACCCTGGACGGAAACTATGGCTACACCTTC. Protein: CATLDGNYGYTF.